This T cell receptor (beta chain) appears in the sequencing data of a study of blood T cell repertoires in COVID-19. The CDR3 runs 18 residues. V dropped 1 base and J dropped 0 bases, with 19 bases sitting between them. CDR1 and CDR2 from the germline V gene are MDHEN and SYDVKM. This clone appeared a single time. Sequencing used immunoSEQ multiplex PCR; TCRdb keeps in-frame clones, though not all of them. The sample gives about 260,000 clones, over 80% of which show up once; about 4% is in the top ten. The source material was PBMCs or T cells enriched from blood (not recorded which). The sequence came from a woman in her thirties with acute COVID-19. The chain has TRBV28 and TRBJ2-7; a weak D match, TRBD1 (6 bases). DNA for the CDR3: TGTGCCAGCAGTTTATCTACGGGGAACGGACAGCACTCCTACGAGCAGTACTTC. Translating gives CASSLSTGNGQHSYEQYF. Combining the CDR3 with reference TRBV28 and TRBJ2-7 gives the whole variable domain DVKVTQSSRYLVKRTGEKVFLECVQDMDHENMFWYRQDPGLGLRLIYFSYDVKMKEKGDIPEGYSVSREKKERFSLILESASTNQTSMYLCASSLSTGNGQHSYEQYFGPGTRLTVT.